The next 9 T cell receptor beta chains were all read from a single sample in a study of T cells in Graves' hyperthyroidism and ophthalmopathy. RNA transcripts were the template for amplifying TCR beta CDR3 regions. In the first-round RT-PCR of the TCR CDR3, the HTBI primer set was used. TCRdb ran MiXCR on the multiplex PCR reads and lists one entry per CDR3 protein. The sample includes 600,000 to 850,000 distinct CDR3 sequences, around 20% of them seen just once. Sequencing used blood. The receptors derive from a woman in her forties or fifties with Graves' hyperthyroidism that later progressed to Graves' ophthalmopathy.

This clonotype was seen more than once but under ten times. The rearrangement joins TRBV27 to TRBJ1-2; no firm D call. CDR1 MNHEY and CDR2 SMNVEV come from the germline V gene (reference sequence). The CDR3 loop spans 12 amino acids. Between the trimmed V and J ends, which lost 0 bases and 8 bases, there was a span of 7 bases. In DNA form, the CDR3 reads TGTGCCAGCAGTTTATCGGCGGGAGGCTACACCTTC. Its translation is CASSLSAGGYTF.

This clonotype was observed at least ten times. The J gene is TRBJ1-1, the V gene TRBV3-1, with 11 bases lining up with TRBD1. This CDR3 has 15 residues. Germline CDR1 is LGHDT and CDR2 is YNNKEL (reference sequence). The trim removed 1 base at V and 9 bases at J, leaving 7 bases unmatched. The CDR3 sequence is CASSQVGTGGRKAFF. The CDR3 region has the DNA TGTGCCAGCAGCCAAGTCGGGACAGGGGGTAGGAAAGCTTTCTTT.

Comment on this clonotype: At one of its ends the junction is not consistent with the germline gene, which may arise from a read error. V is TRBV10-2 and J is TRBJ1-2; D is undetermined. CDR1 and CDR2 from the germline V gene are WSHSY and SAAADI. This CDR3 is built from 13 residues. The CDR3 here is CASSGTENYGCTF. The CDR3 DNA reads TGCGCCAGCAGTGGGACGGAAAACTATGGCTGCACCTTC.

This clonotype occurred a few times. A much more abundant neighbour one base away suggests this may be a read error. The chain joins TRBV9 to TRBJ2-1, with D possibly being TRBD1 (6 bases). This CDR3 comprises 14 residues. Germline-derived CDR1 and CDR2 are SGDLS and YYNGEE. The germline V and J ends were trimmed by 3 bases and 4 bases, with 11 bases remaining between them. CDR3 amino acids: CASSDRVGYNEQFF. Written as DNA, the CDR3 is TGTGCCAGCAGCGACAGGGTGGGGTACAATGAGCAGTTCTTC.

This clonotype was seen a handful of times. The chain links TRBV18 to TRBJ2-1; TRBD2 agrees at 10 bases. Germline V gene sequence: CDR1 KGHSH, CDR2 LQKENI. The CDR3 runs to 16 residues. The V gene end was trimmed by 5 bases and the J gene end by 8 bases; junction bases not matched to a gene: 12. The CDR3 DNA reads as TGTGCCAGCTCAAAAGGACTAGCGGTGTCGATCGATGAGCAGTTCTTC. It yields the protein CASSKGLAVSIDEQFF.

This clonotype was detected a few times. V usage is TRBV5-4 and J usage is TRBJ1-2; D is possibly TRBD1 (5 bases). The CDR3 has 15 amino acids. Per the germline V gene, CDR1 is SGHNT and CDR2 is YYREEE (reference sequence). V was trimmed by 2 bases and J by 0 bases, leaving 11 bases between them. CDR3 residues: CASSFGATTNYGYTF. Written as DNA, the CDR3 is TGTGCCAGCAGCTTTGGGGCCACAACTAACTATGGCTACACCTTC.

The chain couples TRBV5-1 to TRBJ1-4; D not resolved. The V gene's germline CDR1 is SGHRS and CDR2 YFSETQ. V lost 4 bases to trimming and J lost 4 bases, with 20 bases between them. The CDR3 totals 17 residues. As DNA, the CDR3 is TGCGCCAGCAGCAACTCCCGCTCGAGACGGATTAATGAAAAACTGTTTTTT. It is translated as CASSNSRSRRINEKLFF.

J is TRBJ2-2 and V is TRBV29-1, with D perhaps TRBD2 (6 bases). CDR3 length: 15 residues. The germline V gene encodes CDR1 SQVTM and CDR2 ANQGSEA. CDR3 nucleotide sequence: TGCGGAGTAGTATGGGCGGGGTCGAACACCGGGGAGCTGTTTTTT. It encodes CGVVWAGSNTGELFF.

In its sample, this clonotype was seen many times. This chain uses TRBV5-1 with TRBJ1-1; D gene uncertain. V lost 3 bases and J 11 bases, leaving 14 bases between the germline ends. The CDR3 runs 12 residues. Germline CDR1 and CDR2: SGHRS and YFSETQ. The CDR3 DNA is TGCGCCAGCAGCTCAAGAGGGATCGGGGCTTTCTTT. It is translated as CASSSRGIGAFF.